One T cell receptor (beta chain) is described in this entry. The data were obtained in a study of T cell changes during pregnancy in multiple sclerosis. Libraries were prepared by immunoSEQ multiplex PCR; TCRdb keeps only in-frame clonotypes and omits some of them. The table includes around 20,000 clones, about 89% detected once. With 1 base removed from V and 2 bases from J, the gap between germline ends came to 9 bases. Germline V gene sequence: CDR1 SGHTA, CDR2 FQGNSA. This CDR3 has 15 residues. The genes are TRBV7-2 and TRBJ1-3, with D maybe TRBD1 (6 bases). The TCR was taken from a female donor in good health, enrolled as a control in a pregnancy study. The input for sequencing was CD4+ T cells from peripheral blood mononuclear cells, taken in the third trimester of pregnancy. The CDR3, as DNA: TGTGCCAGCAGCTTAGGCAGGGGAACTGGAAACACCATATATTTT. Translating gives CASSLGRGTGNTIYF.